The 27 T cell receptor beta chains in this list originate from one sample, sequenced in a study of vaccination effects on CD4 cells after COVID-19. Clones were read by immunoSEQ multiplex PCR, and TCRdb kept only the in-frame ones, dropping some. The sample has 20,000 to 25,000 clones, less than 85% seen once. After expansion with viral peptide pools in the ViraFEST assay, antigen-specific CD4+ T cells were sequenced. Culturing for around ten days preceded CD4+ T cell isolation. The individual was infected with SARS-CoV-2 between March and December 2020, as confirmed by PCR. Their antigens are not known. The source material was CD4+ T cells from PBMCs cultured with a peptide pool, sampled before COVID-19 vaccination. Receptor source: a human donor who had a prior SARS-CoV-2 infection.

This clone was counted a single time. The chain is built from TRBV6-5 and TRBJ1-1, with 8 positions matching TRBD1. CDR3 length: 14 residues. Germline CDR1 reads MNHEY; CDR2 reads SVGAGI. V dropped 7 bases and J dropped 4; count of bases not matched to a gene: 8. CDR3 sequence reads: CASTRQGRGTEAFF. CDR3 coding DNA: TGTGCCAGCACTCGACAGGGGAGGGGCACTGAAGCTTTCTTT.

This clone turned up a few times. This chain uses TRBV13 with TRBJ2-7; TRBD1 matches 12 bases. Germline values: CDR1 PRHDT, CDR2 FYEKMQ (reference sequence). V lost 5 bases and J lost 3; bases outside the gene matches: 14. The CDR3 is 18 residues long. Written as DNA, the CDR3 is TGTGCCAGCAGCCCGGGACAGGGGGCTTATGGGAACCGCTACGAGCAGTACTTC. Translating gives CASSPGQGAYGNRYEQYF.

The gene calls are TRBV5-4 and TRBJ2-3; the D call may be TRBD1 or TRBD2 (5 bases each). Looked up from germline, CDR1 is SGHNT and CDR2 is YYREEE (reference sequence). The CDR3 length is 14 residues. Between the trimmed V and J ends, which lost 2 bases and 0 bases, there was a span of 7 bases. The chain's CDR3 is CASSFGGSTDTQYF. DNA for the CDR3: TGTGCCAGCAGCTTTGGGGGAAGCACAGATACGCAGTATTTT.

J is TRBJ1-2 and V is TRBV6-4; 9 nucleotides agree with TRBD1. In germline, CDR1 is MRHNA, CDR2 SNTAGT. This CDR3 spans 14 amino acids. J gave up 4 bases and V 6 bases, and 6 bases lay outside the gene matches. In nucleotides, the CDR3 is TGTGCCAGCAGGGCGGACAGGGGAACCTATGGCTACACCTTC. Translating gives CASRADRGTYGYTF.

This clone has just one count. The chain is built from TRBV6-5 and TRBJ1-1; D not resolved. The germline V gene encodes CDR1 MNHEY and CDR2 SVGAGI. Trimming took off 2 bases at V and 4 bases at J, with 5 bases between the two ends. CDR3 length: 12 residues. The CDR3 DNA is TGTGCCAGCAGTTACGGAGGCACTGAAGCTTTCTTT. It codes for CASSYGGTEAFF.

The J gene is TRBJ2-2, the V gene TRBV5-1; 8 bases map to TRBD1. The germline gives CDR1 SGHRS, CDR2 YFSETQ. V was pared by 0 bases and J by 2 bases, with 3 bases of the junction left unmatched. This CDR3 spans 16 amino acids. CDR3 residues: CASSLGQGTNTGELFF. The CDR3 nucleotides read TGCGCCAGCAGCTTGGGACAGGGGACAAACACCGGGGAGCTGTTTTTT. Full variable domain (remainder filled in from reference TRBV5-1 and TRBJ2-2): KAGVTQTPRYLIKTRGQQVTLSCSPISGHRSVSWYQQTPGQGLQFLFEYFSETQRNKGNFPGRFSGRQFSNSRSEMNVSTLELGDSALYLCASSLGQGTNTGELFFGEGSRLTVL.

J is TRBJ1-2 and V is TRBV14; D ambiguous. Trimming removed 1 base at V and 3 bases at J, with 6 bases between. The CDR3 is made up of 13 amino acids. Per germline, CDR1 SGHDN and CDR2 FVKESK. CDR3 in amino acids: CASSQGVYYGYTF. DNA for the CDR3: TGTGCCAGCAGCCAAGGGGTATACTATGGCTACACCTTC.

This clone was found a few times. V and J are TRBV7-9 and TRBJ1-3, with TRBD1 matching 10 bases. V lost 5 bases to trimming and J lost 2 bases; unmatched junction nucleotides: 9. The CDR3 consists of 17 residues. Germline V gene data show CDR1 as SEHNR and CDR2 as FQNEAQ (reference sequence). The CDR3 DNA follows: TGTGCCAGCAGCCTAAACCCCGGGACAGGGGCTGGAAACACCATATATTTT. It codes for CASSLNPGTGAGNTIYF. The variable domain in full, with the rest retrieved from reference TRBV7-9 and TRBJ1-3, is DTGVSQNPRHKITKRGQNVTFRCDPISEHNRLYWYRQTLGQGPEFLTYFQNEAQLEKSRLLSDRFSAERPKGSFSTLEIQRTEQGDSAMYLCASSLNPGTGAGNTIYFGEGSWLTVV.

In its sample, this clone was seen a few times. The chain carries TRBV5-1 and TRBJ2-7, with D tentatively TRBD2 (5 bases). This CDR3 region has 14 residues. Germline V lookup: CDR1 SGHRS, CDR2 YFSETQ. V lost 7 bases and J 1 base, leaving 15 bases between the germline ends. CDR3 sequence: CASAPTWRSYEQYF. DNA of the CDR3: TGCGCCAGCGCCCCGACCTGGAGGTCCTACGAGCAGTACTTC. Together with reference TRBV5-1 and TRBJ2-7, the CDR3 gives the full variable domain: KAGVTQTPRYLIKTRGQQVTLSCSPISGHRSVSWYQQTPGQGLQFLFEYFSETQRNKGNFPGRFSGRQFSNSRSEMNVSTLELGDSALYLCASAPTWRSYEQYFGPGTRLTVT.

This sequence joins TRBV9 and TRBJ2-1; TRBD2 matches at 7 bases. Trimming took 3 bases from V and 5 from J; bases not matched to a gene: 5. The germline CDR1 and CDR2 sequences are SGDLS and YYNGEE. This CDR3 spans 14 amino acids. The CDR3: CASSARDYNNEQFF. Here the CDR3 DNA reads TGTGCCAGCAGCGCCCGGGACTATAACAATGAGCAGTTCTTC.

The genes are TRBV6-6 and TRBJ2-5; the match to TRBD2 covers 12 bases. The CDR3 runs 16 residues. With 6 bases clipped from V and 2 bases from J, the junction kept 7 bases outside the gene matches. Germline CDR1 reads MNHNY; CDR2 reads SVGAGI (reference sequence). The CDR3 spells CASRDLAGGNQETQYF. The DNA of the CDR3 is TGTGCCAGCAGGGATCTAGCGGGGGGGAATCAAGAGACCCAGTACTTC.

The chain carries TRBV11-3 and TRBJ2-7; D is perhaps TRBD1 (6 bases). The CDR3 extends over 14 amino acids. Trimming left V 5 bases short and J 2 bases short, with 13 bases between. Germline-derived CDR1 and CDR2 are SGHNT and YENEEA. CDR3: CASSEGQQTYEQYF. Written as DNA, the CDR3 is TGTGCCAGCAGCGAGGGACAACAAACCTACGAGCAGTACTTC.

This clone was observed once. The J gene is TRBJ1-1, the V gene TRBV18; D is ambiguous. Germline lookup yields CDR1 KGHSH and CDR2 LQKENI. The CDR3 runs to 14 residues. The V end was cut by 3 bases, the J end by 11 bases, with 19 bases between. The CDR3 loop reads CASSPRQPHGRAFF. In DNA, the CDR3 is TGTGCCAGCTCACCCCGCCAACCCCACGGGAGGGCTTTCTTT.

The rearrangement joins TRBV30 to TRBJ2-1; TRBD2 aligns across 9 bases. The CDR3 contains 13 residues. CDR1 GTSNPN and CDR2 SVGIG come from the germline V gene (reference sequence). V was clipped by 5 bases and J by 6 bases; unmatched bases: 5. The CDR3 nucleotides read TGTGCCTGGGGACTAGCGACTCTCAATGAGCAGTTCTTC. Protein sequence: CAWGLATLNEQFF.

The V call is TRBV4-2, the J call TRBJ1-5; the match to TRBD1 covers 9 bases. Germline V lookup: CDR1 LGHNA, CDR2 YNFKEQ. This CDR3 has 18 amino acids. The junction had 7 bases not matched to a gene; V was cut back by 0 bases and J by 1 base. Here the CDR3 reads CASSQDLTGTGSNQPQHF. CDR3 nucleotide sequence: TGTGCCAGCAGCCAAGATTTAACAGGGACAGGGAGCAATCAGCCCCAGCATTTT.

This chain connects TRBV7-3 to TRBJ2-1; unclear D gene. The CDR3 sequence is 13 residues long. Trimming shortened V by 5 bases and J by 8 bases, and 13 bases separated the two germline ends. CDR1 and CDR2 from the germline V gene are SGHTA and FQGTGA. The CDR3 is CASSPNPTDEQFF. CDR3 in DNA: TGTGCCAGCAGCCCGAACCCTACCGATGAGCAGTTCTTC. Complete variable domain (other parts from reference TRBV7-3 and TRBJ2-1): GAGVSQTPSNKVTEKGKYVELRCDPISGHTALYWYRQSLGQGPEFLIYFQGTGAADDSGLPNDRFFAVRPEGSVSTLKIQRTERGDSAVYLCASSPNPTDEQFFGPGTRLTVL.

This clone appeared a single time. The chain joins TRBV7-3 to TRBJ2-7; 7 positions match TRBD1. The CDR3 runs 15 residues. V lost 1 base, J lost 4 bases, and 7 bases stayed unmatched. CDR1 is SGHTA, CDR2 FQGTGA, per germline. As DNA, the CDR3 is TGTGCCAGCAGCTTAATCCCGGGACAGAAATACGAGCAGTACTTC. Translating it yields CASSLIPGQKYEQYF.

This chain joins TRBV4-3 and TRBJ2-3; D may correspond to TRBD1 or TRBD2 (9 bases each). This CDR3 spans 16 amino acids. In germline, CDR1 is LGHNA, CDR2 YSLEER. V was trimmed by 5 bases and J by 6 bases, leaving 21 bases between them. The CDR3 protein is CASSGQGLAGRDTQYF. In DNA form, the CDR3 reads TGCGCCAGCAGCGGACAGGGGCTAGCGGGAAGGGATACGCAGTATTTT.

This CDR3 is CASSQVGVGEQYF. The CDR3 nucleotides read TGCGCCAGCAGCCAAGTTGGGGTTGGCGAGCAGTACTTC. This chain joins TRBV4-1 and TRBJ2-7, with D unresolved. Germline V gives CDR1 MGHRA, CDR2 YSYEKL. CDR3 length: 13 residues. V was trimmed by 1 base and J by 6 bases, leaving 10 bases between them.

The rearrangement joins TRBV6-5 to TRBJ1-6; D gene ambiguous. This CDR3 is built from 11 residues. In germline, CDR1 is MNHEY, CDR2 SVGAGI. Trimming stripped 6 bases from V and 10 bases from J, with 7 bases between. As DNA, the CDR3 is TGTGCCAGCAGGGAGCTCTCACCCCTCCACTTT. Residues: CASRELSPLHF.

The chain joins TRBV25-1 to TRBJ1-1, with a possible D match to TRBD1 (5 bases). Trimming took off 0 bases at V and 6 bases at J, with 20 bases between the two ends. This CDR3 is 17 amino acids long. Per germline, CDR1 MGHDK and CDR2 SYGVNS. CDR3 bases: TGTGCCAGCAGTGAATATATTTTGGGAGGGGCGCGCGCTGAAGCTTTCTTT. As protein: CASSEYILGGARAEAFF.

The chain recombines TRBV21-1 with TRBJ1-3; TRBD1, the table's D call, was not compared with the DNA. TRBV21-1 is a documented pseudogene. CDR3 length: 19 residues. CDR3 in amino acids: CASSKALMTGIRAGNTIYF. For the CDR3, the DNA is TGTGCCAGCAGCAAAGCCCTGATGACAGGGATCAGGGCTGGAAACACCATATATTTT.

This clone came up a few times. The chain carries TRBV12-5 and TRBJ2-7; TRBD1 or TRBD2 may be the D gene (5 bases each). CDR3 length: 17 amino acids. V lost 0 bases, J lost 4 bases, and 19 bases lay in between. Germline V gene sequence: CDR1 LGHNT, CDR2 FRNRAP. CDR3 loop: CASGLVTAAGGGYEQYF. DNA of the CDR3: TGTGCTAGTGGTTTGGTAACGGCGGCGGGTGGGGGTTACGAGCAGTACTTC.

The rearrangement uses TRBV28 and TRBJ1-2; the D is unclear. From germline, CDR1 is MDHEN and CDR2 SYDVKM. The CDR3 loop spans 15 amino acids. Trimming stripped 4 bases from V and 4 bases from J, with 16 bases between. CDR3 residues: CASSSSTTTPYGYTF. CDR3 DNA: TGTGCCAGCAGTTCTTCAACTACGACCCCCTATGGCTACACCTTC.

This sequence joins TRBV12-5 and TRBJ2-3; no reliable D call. CDR3 length: 13 residues. Germline values: CDR1 LGHNT, CDR2 FRNRAP. The V end lost 3 bases, the J end lost 2 bases, and 6 bases lay between the germline ends. The CDR3 protein is CASGLRDTDTQYF. CDR3 nucleotides: TGTGCTAGTGGTTTACGAGACACAGATACGCAGTATTTT.

This chain joins TRBV2 and TRBJ2-7; D is unresolved. CDR3 length: 11 amino acids. Deletions cut 9 bases from V and 9 bases from J, with 15 bases between. The germline V gene encodes CDR1 SNHLY and CDR2 FYNNEI. Here the CDR3 DNA reads TGTGCCAGTGACCTCCTTTCCGGGCAGTACTTC. It codes for CASDLLSGQYF.

A single count supports this clone. The chain recombines TRBV12-3 or TRBV12-4 with TRBJ2-1; D is perhaps TRBD2 (6 bases). The CDR3 is 12 residues long. Trimming took off 5 bases at V and 9 bases at J, with 11 bases between the two ends. The CDR3 bases are TGTGCCAGCAGTCCGGGACTCCCTGAGCAGTTCTTC. Its translation: CASSPGLPEQFF.